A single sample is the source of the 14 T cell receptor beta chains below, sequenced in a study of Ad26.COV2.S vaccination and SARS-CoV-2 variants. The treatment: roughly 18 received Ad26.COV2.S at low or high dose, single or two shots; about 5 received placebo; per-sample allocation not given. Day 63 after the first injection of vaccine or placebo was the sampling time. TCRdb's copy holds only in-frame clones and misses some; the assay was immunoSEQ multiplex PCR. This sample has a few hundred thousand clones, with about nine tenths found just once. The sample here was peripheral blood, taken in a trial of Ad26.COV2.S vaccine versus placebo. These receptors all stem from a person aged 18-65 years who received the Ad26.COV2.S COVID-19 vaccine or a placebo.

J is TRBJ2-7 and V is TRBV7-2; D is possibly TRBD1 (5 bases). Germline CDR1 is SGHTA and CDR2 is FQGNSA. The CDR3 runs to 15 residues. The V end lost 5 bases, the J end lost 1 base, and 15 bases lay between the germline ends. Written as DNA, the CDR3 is TGTGCCAGCAGCCCCACAGGTCTAGTATCCTACGAGCAGTACTTC. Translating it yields CASSPTGLVSYEQYF.

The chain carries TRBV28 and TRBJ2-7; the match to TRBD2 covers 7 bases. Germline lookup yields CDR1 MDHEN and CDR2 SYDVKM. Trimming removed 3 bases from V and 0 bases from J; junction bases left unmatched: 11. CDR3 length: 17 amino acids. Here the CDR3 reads CASSFQGGRQSSYEQYF. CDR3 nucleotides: TGTGCCAGCAGTTTCCAGGGAGGGAGGCAAAGCTCCTACGAGCAGTACTTC.

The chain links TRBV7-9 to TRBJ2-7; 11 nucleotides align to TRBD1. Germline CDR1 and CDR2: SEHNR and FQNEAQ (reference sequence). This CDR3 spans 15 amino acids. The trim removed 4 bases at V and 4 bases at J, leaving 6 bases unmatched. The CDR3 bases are TGTGCCAGCAGCTCCTACGGGACAGGGGGTTACGAGCAGTACTTC. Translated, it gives CASSSYGTGGYEQYF. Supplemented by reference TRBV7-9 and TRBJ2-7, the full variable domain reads DTGVSQNPRHKITKRGQNVTFRCDPISEHNRLYWYRQTLGQGPEFLTYFQNEAQLEKSRLLSDRFSAERPKGSFSTLEIQRTEQGDSAMYLCASSSYGTGGYEQYFGPGTRLTVT.

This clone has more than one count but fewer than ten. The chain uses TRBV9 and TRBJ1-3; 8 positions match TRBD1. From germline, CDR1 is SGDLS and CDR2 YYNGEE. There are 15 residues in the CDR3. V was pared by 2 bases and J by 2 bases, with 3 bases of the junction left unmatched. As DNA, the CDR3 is TGTGCCAGCAGCGTGGACAGGGAAACTGGAAACACCATATATTTT. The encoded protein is CASSVDRETGNTIYF. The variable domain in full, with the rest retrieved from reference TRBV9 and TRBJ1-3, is DSGVTQTPKHLITATGQRVTLRCSPRSGDLSVYWYQQSLDQGLQFLIQYYNGEERAKGNILERFSAQQFPDLHSELNLSSLELGDSALYFCASSVDRETGNTIYFGEGSWLTVV.

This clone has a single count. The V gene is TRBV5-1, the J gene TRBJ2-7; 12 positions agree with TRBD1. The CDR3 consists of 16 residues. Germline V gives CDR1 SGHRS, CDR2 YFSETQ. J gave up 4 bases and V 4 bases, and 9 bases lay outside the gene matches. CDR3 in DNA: TGCGCCAGCAGCCCGAAGGGGACAGGGGGCTCATACGAGCAGTACTTC. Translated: CASSPKGTGGSYEQYF.

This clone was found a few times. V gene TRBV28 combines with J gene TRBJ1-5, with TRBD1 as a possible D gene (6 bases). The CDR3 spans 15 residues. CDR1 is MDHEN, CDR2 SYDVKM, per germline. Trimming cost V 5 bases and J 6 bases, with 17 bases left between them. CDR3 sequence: CASSPGGAGGQPQHF. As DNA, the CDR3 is TGTGCCAGCAGTCCCGGGGGGGCAGGTGGTCAGCCCCAGCATTTT. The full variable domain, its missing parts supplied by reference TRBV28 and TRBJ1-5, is DVKVTQSSRYLVKRTGEKVFLECVQDMDHENMFWYRQDPGLGLRLIYFSYDVKMKEKGDIPEGYSVSREKKERFSLILESASTNQTSMYLCASSPGGAGGQPQHFGDGTRLSIL.

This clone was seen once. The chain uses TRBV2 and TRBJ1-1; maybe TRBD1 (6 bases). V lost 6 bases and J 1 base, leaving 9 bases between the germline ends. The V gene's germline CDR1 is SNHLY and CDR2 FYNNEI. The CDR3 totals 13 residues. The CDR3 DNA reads TGTGCCAGCAGGTTACAGGGGAACACTGAAGCTTTCTTT. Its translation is CASRLQGNTEAFF.

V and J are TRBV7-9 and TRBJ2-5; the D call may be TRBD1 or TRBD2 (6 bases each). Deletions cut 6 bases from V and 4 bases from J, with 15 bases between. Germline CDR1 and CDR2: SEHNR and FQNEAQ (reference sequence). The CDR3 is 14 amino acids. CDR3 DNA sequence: TGTGCCAGCAGTCCGAACTCGGGGGCAGAGACCCAGTACTTC. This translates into CASSPNSGAETQYF.

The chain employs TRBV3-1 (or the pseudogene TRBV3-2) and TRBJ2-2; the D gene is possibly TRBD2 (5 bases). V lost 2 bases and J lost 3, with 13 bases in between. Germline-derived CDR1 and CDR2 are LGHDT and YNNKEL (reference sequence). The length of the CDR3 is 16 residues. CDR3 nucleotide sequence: TGTGCCAGCAGCCAACCGGGATCCCACGACACCGGGGAGCTGTTTTTT. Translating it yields CASSQPGSHDTGELFF.

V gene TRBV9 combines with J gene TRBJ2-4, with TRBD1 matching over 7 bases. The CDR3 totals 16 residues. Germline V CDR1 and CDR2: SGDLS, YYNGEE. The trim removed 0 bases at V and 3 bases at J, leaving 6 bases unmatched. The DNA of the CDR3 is TGTGCCAGCAGCGTAGGACAGGGAAGGAGCAAAAACATTCAGTACTTC. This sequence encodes CASSVGQGRSKNIQYF.

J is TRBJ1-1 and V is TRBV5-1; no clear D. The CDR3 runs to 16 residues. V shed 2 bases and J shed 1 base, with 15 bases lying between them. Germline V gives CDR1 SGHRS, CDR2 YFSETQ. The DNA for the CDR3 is TGCGCCAGCAGCTTAAATGCGGTGGGGAAGAACACTGAAGCTTTCTTT. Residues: CASSLNAVGKNTEAFF.

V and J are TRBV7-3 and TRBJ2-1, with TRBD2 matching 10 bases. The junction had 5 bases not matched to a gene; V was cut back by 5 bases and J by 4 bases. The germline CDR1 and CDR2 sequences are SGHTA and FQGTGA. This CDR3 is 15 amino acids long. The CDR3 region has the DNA TGTGCCAGCAGCATCCTACTAGCGGGGTACAATGAGCAGTTCTTC. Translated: CASSILLAGYNEQFF. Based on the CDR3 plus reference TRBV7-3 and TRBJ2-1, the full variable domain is GAGVSQTPSNKVTEKGKYVELRCDPISGHTALYWYRQSLGQGPEFLIYFQGTGAADDSGLPNDRFFAVRPEGSVSTLKIQRTERGDSAVYLCASSILLAGYNEQFFGPGTRLTVL.

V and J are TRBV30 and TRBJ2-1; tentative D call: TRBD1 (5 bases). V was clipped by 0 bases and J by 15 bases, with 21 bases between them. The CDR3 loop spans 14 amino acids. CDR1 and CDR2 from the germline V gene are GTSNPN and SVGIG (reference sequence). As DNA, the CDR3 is TGTGCCTGGAGTGTACTCGACAGCGCTTTCCCCCGGTTCTTC. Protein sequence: CAWSVLDSAFPRFF.

The CDR3 nucleotides read TGTGCCAGCAGCTTAACTGGTTGGCAAGAGACCCAGTACTTC. It codes for CASSLTGWQETQYF. The rearrangement links TRBV13 to TRBJ2-5; no definite D call. Trimming pared 2 bases from V and 2 bases from J, leaving 9 bases between. CDR1 is PRHDT and CDR2 is FYEKMQ in the germline V gene (reference sequence). The CDR3 consists of 14 residues. Full variable domain (missing parts from reference TRBV13 and TRBJ2-5): AAGVIQSPRHLIKEKRETATLKCYPIPRHDTVYWYQQGPGQDPQFLISFYEKMQSDKGSIPDRFSAQQFSDYHSELNMSSLELGDSALYFCASSLTGWQETQYFGPGTRLLVL.